The 26 T cell receptor beta chains reported below all come from one sample, sequenced in a study of shared clonotypes between healthy human individuals. TCRdb keeps only in-frame clones here, not all; method: immunoSEQ multiplex PCR. In the table there are around 1.9 million clones, just under 95% of which are singletons. Naive CD8 isolation took CD45RO-negative cells positively selected for CCR7 and excluded terminally differentiated effector memory CD45RA+ cells. The sequencing sample was made of naive CD8+ T cells from PBMCs. These receptors were obtained from a young man in good health. Some clones in this sample may be carry-over from other donors' samples.

The genes are TRBV28 and TRBJ2-1; 7 bases are shared with TRBD1. Per germline, CDR1 MDHEN and CDR2 SYDVKM. The trim removed 6 bases at V and 6 bases at J, leaving 11 bases unmatched. This CDR3 has 15 amino acids. CDR3 protein: CASSHDRASSNEQFF. The CDR3 DNA follows: TGTGCCAGCAGCCACGACAGGGCTTCGTCCAATGAGCAGTTCTTC.

The chain uses TRBV28 and TRBJ2-7; 8 bases align to TRBD2. This CDR3 comprises 14 residues. The J segment lost 1 base and the V segment lost 7 bases, leaving 6 bases of the junction unmatched. Per the germline V gene, CDR1 is MDHEN and CDR2 is SYDVKM. The CDR3 DNA reads TGTGCCAGCAAAAATCCGGGAGGGTCCTACGAGCAGTACTTC. Its protein is CASKNPGGSYEQYF.

V usage is TRBV7-6 and J usage is TRBJ1-5; a weak D match, TRBD1 (6 bases). Germline-derived CDR1 and CDR2 are SGHVS and FNYEAQ. Trimming shortened V by 0 bases and J by 5 bases, and 14 bases separated the two germline ends. The CDR3 sequence is 16 residues long. CDR3 sequence reads: CASSLAGGQRDQPQHF. The CDR3 bases are TGTGCCAGCAGCTTAGCCGGGGGGCAGAGGGATCAGCCCCAGCATTTT.

The chain uses TRBV4-1 and TRBJ2-7; 8 bases match TRBD1. J was trimmed by 2 bases and V by 3 bases; bases with no gene match: 9. The CDR3 is made up of 16 amino acids. Germline loops: CDR1 MGHRA, CDR2 YSYEKL. The CDR3 DNA reads as TGCGCCAGCAGCCAGGGAAAACCGGGACAGGCCTACGAGCAGTACTTC. As protein: CASSQGKPGQAYEQYF.

The chain uses TRBV15 and TRBJ1-1, with 9 nucleotides matching TRBD1. Germline V CDR1 and CDR2: LNHNV, YYDKDF (reference sequence). With V trimmed by 3 bases and J by 5 bases, 7 bases remained unmatched. CDR3 size: 15 residues. CDR3 sequence: CATSSKQGAWTEAFF. The DNA for the CDR3 is TGTGCCACCAGCAGTAAACAGGGGGCATGGACTGAAGCTTTCTTT.

The J gene is TRBJ1-2, the V gene TRBV29-1, with 7 nucleotides matching TRBD1. With V trimmed by 6 bases and J by 6 bases, 7 bases remained unmatched. The CDR3 covers 12 residues. The V gene's germline CDR1 is SQVTM and CDR2 ANQGSEA. The CDR3, as DNA: TGCAGCGTCCTAGGGGGCACGGATGGCTACACCTTC. Protein: CSVLGGTDGYTF.

The chain is built from TRBV7-8 and TRBJ1-2; a weak D match, TRBD1 (6 bases). V lost 1 base, J lost 4 bases, and 13 bases lay in between. Germline V gene sequence: CDR1 SGHVS, CDR2 FQNEAQ. The CDR3 spans 15 residues. The CDR3 region has the DNA TGTGCCAGCAGCTTAGAAGCAGGGGCGGTCTATGGCTACACCTTC. It yields the protein CASSLEAGAVYGYTF.

The chain employs TRBV27 and TRBJ2-1; 10 nucleotides match TRBD2. The germline V gene has CDR1 MNHEY and CDR2 SMNVEV (reference sequence). Trimming cost V 0 bases and J 2 bases; bases outside gene matches: 4. The CDR3 covers 17 residues. CDR3 nucleotide sequence: TGTGCCAGCAGTTTATCGGCCAGCGGGAGGGCCTACAATGAGCAGTTCTTC. Translating gives CASSLSASGRAYNEQFF.

J is TRBJ2-1 and V is TRBV9; D assignment may be TRBD1 or TRBD2 (6 bases each). Trimming stripped 4 bases from V and 0 bases from J, with 17 bases between. The CDR3 length is 17 residues. The germline V gene has CDR1 SGDLS and CDR2 YYNGEE. The CDR3 is CASSPFGGPTSYNEQFF. The CDR3 nucleotides are TGTGCCAGCAGCCCCTTTGGGGGGCCAACCTCCTACAATGAGCAGTTCTTC.

The chain recombines TRBV5-1 with TRBJ2-7; TRBD1 aligns across 10 bases. Germline V gene data show CDR1 as SGHRS and CDR2 as YFSETQ. This CDR3 contains 17 residues. With 4 bases clipped from V and 3 bases from J, the junction kept 13 bases outside the gene matches. Written as DNA, the CDR3 is TGCGCCAGCAGCACCGGACCTGGGGACAGGGGTTTCTACGAGCAGTACTTC. Its translation: CASSTGPGDRGFYEQYF.

The chain joins TRBV19 to TRBJ2-4; 9 bases match TRBD1. Germline V gene lookup returns CDR1 LNHDA and CDR2 SQIVND (reference sequence). V trimming: 5 bases; J trimming: 1 base; junction bases outside the gene matches: 9. The length of the CDR3 is 17 residues. Written as DNA, the CDR3 is TGTGCCAGTAGTCTAATACAGGGGGCGAGTGCCAAAAACATTCAGTACTTC. It codes for CASSLIQGASAKNIQYF.

J is TRBJ1-1 and V is TRBV14; no clear D gene. Germline V gene data show CDR1 as SGHDN and CDR2 as FVKESK. V dropped 4 bases and J dropped 1 base, with 10 bases sitting between them. This CDR3 region has 14 residues. CDR3 amino acids: CASSPRDPNTEAFF. CDR3 DNA sequence: TGTGCCAGCAGCCCAAGAGACCCGAACACTGAAGCTTTCTTT.

The chain links TRBV4-1 to TRBJ2-2; the match to TRBD1 covers 7 bases. The CDR3 extends over 14 amino acids. Germline assignment: CDR1 MGHRA and CDR2 YSYEKL. After removal of 5 bases from V and 4 bases from J, the junction contained 4 bases not matched to a gene. DNA for the CDR3: TGCGCCAGCAGCTCCGACAGGGCCACCGGGGAGCTGTTTTTT. Its translation is CASSSDRATGELFF.

Remarks on this clone: The junction departs from the called germline gene at one end, perhaps through a read error. This CDR3 is CASREGYEQCF. The CDR3 region has the DNA TGCGCCAGCAGAGAAGGCTACGAGCAGTGCTTC. The gene calls are TRBV4-1 and TRBJ2-7; D is unclear. CDR3 length: 11 amino acids. From germline, CDR1 is MGHRA and CDR2 YSYEKL.

The table lists this clone with a count of one. The V gene is TRBV27, the J gene TRBJ2-7; D is ambiguous. Germline loops: CDR1 MNHEY, CDR2 SMNVEV (reference sequence). Between the trimmed V and J ends, which lost 2 bases and 6 bases, there was a span of 14 bases. The CDR3 is made up of 14 amino acids. CDR3: CASSLLDPAGEQYF. The CDR3 nucleotides are TGTGCCAGCAGTTTACTTGATCCCGCCGGCGAGCAGTACTTC.

The V and J genes are TRBV27 and TRBJ1-5; D unclear. V was trimmed by 5 bases and J by 0 bases, leaving 11 bases between them. Germline V gene lookup returns CDR1 MNHEY and CDR2 SMNVEV (reference sequence). The CDR3 runs to 15 residues. The CDR3 region is CASSLGPSSNQPQHF. The CDR3 DNA reads TGTGCCAGCAGTCTAGGACCGTCTAGCAATCAGCCCCAGCATTTT.

This chain links TRBV28 with TRBJ1-4, with D possibly TRBD1 on 6 matching bases. V shed 3 bases and J shed 3 bases, with 17 bases lying between them. The CDR3 is 17 amino acids. Germline V CDR1 and CDR2: MDHEN, SYDVKM. The CDR3 DNA sequence: TGTGCCAGCAGTTTCTACCCTACAGGGACTTCTAATGAAAAACTGTTTTTT. Protein: CASSFYPTGTSNEKLFF.

Remarks on this clone: Additional DNA sequences in this sample encode the identical CDR3. V and J are TRBV5-8 and TRBJ1-5; the D is unclear. Deletions cut 3 bases from V and 2 bases from J, with 6 bases between. CDR1 is SGHTS and CDR2 is YDEGEE in the germline V gene. The CDR3 loop spans 13 amino acids. In DNA, the CDR3 is TGTGCCAGCAGCTCAGTCCGCAATCAGCCCCAGCATTTT. Amino acid sequence: CASSSVRNQPQHF.

For the CDR3, the DNA is TGTGCCAGCAGTACCACAGGGGGCGTAGACGGGGAGCTGTTTTTT. Amino acids: CASSTTGGVDGELFF. The V call is TRBV28, the J call TRBJ2-2; 9 nucleotides line up with TRBD1. The CDR3 sequence is 15 residues long. The germline V gene has CDR1 MDHEN and CDR2 SYDVKM. V gave up 5 bases and J gave up 7 bases; unmatched junction bases: 8.

CDR3 loop: CASSLAVWDYGYTF. The CDR3 DNA follows: TGTGCCAGCAGCTTAGCGGTCTGGGATTATGGCTACACCTTC. This chain uses TRBV7-9 with TRBJ1-2; no clear D. The germline gives CDR1 SEHNR, CDR2 FQNEAQ (reference sequence). With 0 bases removed from V and 5 bases from J, the gap between germline ends came to 10 bases. CDR3 size: 14 residues.

V is TRBV5-1 and J is TRBJ2-7; TRBD1 is a possible D gene (6 bases). CDR3 length: 14 residues. Germline CDR1 reads SGHRS; CDR2 reads YFSETQ. The V gene lost 0 bases and the J gene lost 2 bases, with 9 bases spanning the gap. The CDR3 nucleotides read TGCGCCAGCAGCTTGGGGGACATCCCCTACGAGCAGTACTTC. This encodes CASSLGDIPYEQYF.

The chain combines TRBV6-1 with TRBJ2-7; 8 bases agree with TRBD1. The V segment lost 2 bases and the J segment 2 bases; nucleotides outside the gene matches: 2. Germline CDR1 reads MNHNS; CDR2 reads SASEGT. The CDR3 loop spans 14 amino acids. The CDR3: CASSEPTGAYEQYF. The CDR3 DNA follows: TGTGCCAGCAGTGAACCGACAGGGGCCTACGAGCAGTACTTC.

As concerns this clone: Distinct nucleotide sequences in the sample also encode this CDR3. The rearrangement joins TRBV27 to TRBJ1-5, with D possibly being TRBD1 (5 bases). Per germline, CDR1 MNHEY and CDR2 SMNVEV (reference sequence). CDR3 size: 14 residues. The V end was cut by 2 bases, the J end by 6 bases, with 11 bases between. CDR3 nucleotide sequence: TGTGCCAGCAGTTTACGGCAGGGAAGTCAGCCCCAGCATTTT. Its translation is CASSLRQGSQPQHF.

The chain has TRBV5-1 and TRBJ2-2; TRBD2 aligns across 8 bases. The CDR3 covers 15 residues. The V segment lost 7 bases and the J segment 5 bases; nucleotides outside the gene matches: 10. Germline values: CDR1 SGHRS, CDR2 YFSETQ. DNA for the CDR3: TGCGCCAGCGGACCCGGGACTAGTTGGACCGGGGAGCTGTTTTTT. This encodes CASGPGTSWTGELFF.

In the case of this clone: Other DNA sequences of this sample code for an identical CDR3. Here the CDR3 reads CASSEAGGLSYEQYF. The DNA for the CDR3 is TGTGCCAGCAGTGAAGCGGGGGGCCTCTCCTACGAGCAGTACTTC. The chain combines TRBV6-4 with TRBJ2-7; 9 bases are shared with TRBD2. With V trimmed by 3 bases and J by 0 bases, 3 bases remained unmatched. The length of the CDR3 is 15 residues. Germline CDR1 and CDR2: MRHNA and SNTAGT.

V gene TRBV9 combines with J gene TRBJ2-1; 8 bases are shared with TRBD2. The junction had 10 bases not matched to a gene; V was cut back by 1 base and J by 1 base. CDR3 length: 18 amino acids. The germline CDR1 and CDR2 sequences are SGDLS and YYNGEE. The chain's CDR3 is CASSVKEWAGGSYNEQFF. The CDR3 DNA reads as TGTGCCAGCAGCGTAAAGGAGTGGGCGGGAGGTTCCTACAATGAGCAGTTCTTC.